A selection of T cell receptor beta chains follows, all from one sample in a study of Graves' ophthalmopathy and Graves' hyperthyroidism. In TCRdb, the multiplex PCR reads were re-called with MiXCR into one record per CDR3 protein. The sample has roughly 410,000 distinct CDR3 sequences; 15% are singletons. The sequencing input was peripheral blood. These receptors were taken from a woman between 18 and 29 years old with stable Graves' hyperthyroidism. Each CDR3 is given with its conserved first and last residue. Each record gives: CDR3 DNA, CDR3 protein, V gene, clone size, J gene, D gene. The D gene is left open where the match is weak. A row's size may be missing; if present it is once, few, many or a size class.

DNA: TGCAGTGCTAGCCCCGGGACTAGAAGAGAGACCCAGTACTTC; CDR3: CSASPGTRRETQYF; V: TRBV20-1; size: many; J: TRBJ2-5; D: TRBD2
DNA: TGTGCCAGCAGTCCCCGGGTCAGGGGTGGGGGTTACACCTTC; CDR3: CASSPRVRGGGYTF; V: TRBV12-3/TRBV12-4; size: NA; J: TRBJ1-2; D: NA
DNA: TGCAGTGCTAAGGGACTAGCGGGGTCGACAATTCAAGAGACCCAGTACTTC; CDR3: CSAKGLAGSTIQETQYF; V: TRBV20-1; size: many; J: TRBJ2-5; D: TRBD2
DNA: TGTGCCAGCTTCCGGGGGGTGAACACCGGGGAGCTGTTTTTT; CDR3: CASFRGVNTGELFF; V: TRBV12-3/TRBV12-4; size: many; J: TRBJ2-2; D: TRBD2
DNA: TGTGCCAGCAGCCCCTGGGACAGGCCCTACGAGCAATACTTC; CDR3: CASSPWDRPYEQYF; V: TRBV9; size: many; J: TRBJ2-7; D: TRBD1
DNA: TGCGCCAGCAGCTCGGTCCAGGGGGCCTTTGGCTATGGCTACACCTTC; CDR3: CASSSVQGAFGYGYTF; V: TRBV5-1; size: many; J: TRBJ1-2; D: TRBD1
DNA: TGTGCCACCAGCAGAGATAGAGAGACAGACTACTCTGGGGCCAACGTCCTGACTTTC; CDR3: CATSRDRETDYSGANVLTF; V: TRBV15; size: many; J: TRBJ2-6; D: NA
DNA: TGTGCCAGCAGCTTGTTCCTAGACAGCTCTAAAACCGGGGAGCTGTTTTTT; CDR3: CASSLFLDSSKTGELFF; V: TRBV5-4; size: NA; J: TRBJ2-2; D: NA
DNA: TGTGCCATCAGGGGGACTAGCGGGGGAGAGCAGTACTTC; CDR3: CAIRGTSGGEQYF; V: TRBV10-3; size: NA; J: TRBJ2-7; D: TRBD2
DNA: TGTGCCAGCAGTCCGGACAGGGGGGGGTCCTACGAGCAGTACTTC; CDR3: CASSPDRGGSYEQYF; V: TRBV2; size: many; J: TRBJ2-7; D: TRBD1
DNA: TGTGCCAGCAGCGCGACCTCCACTCAAGAGACCCAGTACTTC; CDR3: CASSATSTQETQYF; V: TRBV13; size: many; J: TRBJ2-5; D: NA
DNA: TGTGCCAGCAGCTTAACCGGGACGGGGGCATCCTACGAGCAGTACTTC; CDR3: CASSLTGTGASYEQYF; V: TRBV7-3; size: NA; J: TRBJ2-7; D: NA
DNA: TGTGCCAGCAGTCTCCTCCGGGGATCGGGGAGCAATCAGCCCCAGCATTTT; CDR3: CASSLLRGSGSNQPQHF; V: TRBV2; size: many; J: TRBJ1-5; D: NA
DNA: TGTGCCACCGCCCAGGGGGCCAACACTGAAGCTTTCTTT; CDR3: CATAQGANTEAFF; V: TRBV24-1; size: many; J: TRBJ1-1; D: TRBD1
DNA: TGTGCCAGCAGCTTAGGGGACAGATACGAAAACACCATATATTTT; CDR3: CASSLGDRYENTIYF; V: TRBV7-9; size: NA; J: TRBJ1-3; D: TRBD1
DNA: TGTGCCAGCAGCTTAGTGGGGGACAGCACCGGGGAGCTGTTTTTT; CDR3: CASSLVGDSTGELFF; V: TRBV7-9; size: few; J: TRBJ2-2; D: TRBD1
DNA: TGTGCCAGCAGCTTAGCCCATCGGGCGGCGAAGACCCAGTACTTC; CDR3: CASSLAHRAAKTQYF; V: TRBV7-2; size: few; J: TRBJ2-5; D: NA
DNA: TGTGCCAGTAGTATAGGAGGGGGGTACACCGGGGAGCTGTTTTTT; CDR3: CASSIGGGYTGELFF; V: TRBV19; size: NA; J: TRBJ2-2; D: NA
DNA: TGTGCCAGCAGCCTTTGGACAGGCGACGAGCAGTACTTC; CDR3: CASSLWTGDEQYF; V: TRBV7-2; size: many; J: TRBJ2-7; D: TRBD1
DNA: TGCAGTGCTAGAGATCTATGGGCGTATGGCTACACCTTC; CDR3: CSARDLWAYGYTF; V: TRBV20-1; size: many; J: TRBJ1-2; D: NA
DNA: TGTGCCAGCAGCTCAAGACCGACCCGGGAAGAGACCCAGTACTTC; CDR3: CASSSRPTREETQYF; V: TRBV7-9; size: many; J: TRBJ2-5; D: NA
DNA: TGTGCCAGCTCACCGCGTGGCAGGGGTGAGAACACTGAAGCTTTCTTT; CDR3: CASSPRGRGENTEAFF; V: TRBV18; size: few; J: TRBJ1-1; D: NA
DNA: TGTGCCAGCAGCGCGACAGGGGTGAGCTATGGCTACACCTTC; CDR3: CASSATGVSYGYTF; V: TRBV9; size: many; J: TRBJ1-2; D: TRBD1
DNA: TGTGCCAGCCCCGAGGGAAGGAACACTGAAGCTTTCTTT; CDR3: CASPEGRNTEAFF; V: TRBV2; size: many; J: TRBJ1-1; D: NA
DNA: TGTGCCAGCAGTGCCTTCGGGGTTAGCAATCAGCCCCAGCATTTT; CDR3: CASSAFGVSNQPQHF; V: TRBV2; size: NA; J: TRBJ1-5; D: NA
DNA: TGTGCCACCAGCAGGGGCTCAGGAAACACCATATATTTT; CDR3: CATSRGSGNTIYF; V: TRBV24-1; size: many; J: TRBJ1-3; D: NA